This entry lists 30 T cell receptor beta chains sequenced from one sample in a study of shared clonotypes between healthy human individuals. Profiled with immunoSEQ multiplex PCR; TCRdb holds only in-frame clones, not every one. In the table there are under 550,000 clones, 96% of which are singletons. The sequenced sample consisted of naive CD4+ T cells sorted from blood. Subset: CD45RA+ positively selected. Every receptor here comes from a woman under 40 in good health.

The CDR3 is CASSIAGALSYEQYF. CDR3 DNA sequence: TGTGCCAGTAGTATAGCTGGGGCGCTATCCTACGAGCAGTACTTC. The rearrangement uses TRBV19 and TRBJ2-7; D perhaps matches TRBD1 (5 bases). Trimming shortened V by 1 base and J by 1 base, and 11 bases separated the two germline ends. CDR1 and CDR2 from the germline V gene are LNHDA and SQIVND (reference sequence). The CDR3 sequence is 15 residues long.

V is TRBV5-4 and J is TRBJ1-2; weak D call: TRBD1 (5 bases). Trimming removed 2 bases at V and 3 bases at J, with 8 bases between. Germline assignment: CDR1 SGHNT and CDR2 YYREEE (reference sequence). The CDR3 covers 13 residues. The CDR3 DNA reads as TGTGCCAGCAGCTTTACAGGAGACTATGGCTACACCTTC. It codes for CASSFTGDYGYTF.

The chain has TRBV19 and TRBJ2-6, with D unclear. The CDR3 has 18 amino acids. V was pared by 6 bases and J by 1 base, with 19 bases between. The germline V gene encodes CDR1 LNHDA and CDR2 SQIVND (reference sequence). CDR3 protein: CASRAQAGTISGANVLTF. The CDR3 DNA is TGTGCCAGTAGAGCCCAGGCCGGTACTATATCTGGGGCCAACGTCCTGACTTTC.

The CDR3 sequence is CASSQGMVIAGSYEQYF. The CDR3 coding sequence is TGTGCCAGCAGCCAAGGTATGGTAATAGCGGGATCCTACGAGCAGTACTTC. V and J are TRBV4-2 and TRBJ2-7; 8 bases match TRBD2. The CDR3 has 17 residues. Per the germline V gene, CDR1 is LGHNA and CDR2 is YNFKEQ. Trimming at V came to 1 base and at J to 1 base, leaving 9 bases not matched to a gene.

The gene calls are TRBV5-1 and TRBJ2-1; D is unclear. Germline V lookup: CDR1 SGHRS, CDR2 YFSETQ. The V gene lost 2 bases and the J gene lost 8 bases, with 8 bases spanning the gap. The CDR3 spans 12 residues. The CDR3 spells CASSLNMDEQFF. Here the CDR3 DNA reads TGCGCCAGCAGCTTAAACATGGATGAGCAGTTCTTC. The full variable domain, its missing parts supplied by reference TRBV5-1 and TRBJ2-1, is KAGVTQTPRYLIKTRGQQVTLSCSPISGHRSVSWYQQTPGQGLQFLFEYFSETQRNKGNFPGRFSGRQFSNSRSEMNVSTLELGDSALYLCASSLNMDEQFFGPGTRLTVL.

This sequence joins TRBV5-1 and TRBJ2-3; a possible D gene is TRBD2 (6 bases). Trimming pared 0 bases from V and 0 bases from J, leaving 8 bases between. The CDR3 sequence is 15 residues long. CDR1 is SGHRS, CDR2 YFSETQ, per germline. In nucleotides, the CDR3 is TGCGCCAGCAGCTTGGTGGGACTTAGCACAGATACGCAGTATTTT. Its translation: CASSLVGLSTDTQYF.

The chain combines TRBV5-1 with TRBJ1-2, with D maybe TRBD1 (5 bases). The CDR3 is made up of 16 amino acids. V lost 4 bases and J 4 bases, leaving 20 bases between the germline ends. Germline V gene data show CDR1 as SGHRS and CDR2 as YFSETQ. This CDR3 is CASSPSPQGSFYGYTF. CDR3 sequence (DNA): TGCGCCAGCAGCCCGTCCCCCCAGGGATCATTCTATGGCTACACCTTC.

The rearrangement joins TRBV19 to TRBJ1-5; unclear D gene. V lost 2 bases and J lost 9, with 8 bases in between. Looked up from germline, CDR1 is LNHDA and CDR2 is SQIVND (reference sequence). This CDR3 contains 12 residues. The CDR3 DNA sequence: TGTGCCAGTAGTATACTTCAAGGGCCCCAGCATTTT. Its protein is CASSILQGPQHF. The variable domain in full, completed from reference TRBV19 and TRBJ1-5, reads DGGITQSPKYLFRKEGQNVTLSCEQNLNHDAMYWYRQDPGQGLRLIYYSQIVNDFQKGDIAEGYSVSREKKESFPLTVTSAQKNPTAFYLCASSILQGPQHFGDGTRLSIL.

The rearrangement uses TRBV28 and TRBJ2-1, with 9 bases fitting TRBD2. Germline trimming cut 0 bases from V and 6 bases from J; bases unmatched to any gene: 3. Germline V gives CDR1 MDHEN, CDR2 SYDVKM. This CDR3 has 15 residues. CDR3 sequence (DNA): TGTGCCAGCAGTTTATGGGGGCGGGAGGGCAATGAGCAGTTCTTC. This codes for CASSLWGREGNEQFF.

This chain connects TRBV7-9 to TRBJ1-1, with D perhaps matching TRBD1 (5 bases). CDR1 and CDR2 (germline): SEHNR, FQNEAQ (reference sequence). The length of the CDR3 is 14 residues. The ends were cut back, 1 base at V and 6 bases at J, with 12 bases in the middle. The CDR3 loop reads CASSLVGDPPEAFF. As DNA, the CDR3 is TGTGCCAGCAGCTTAGTAGGGGATCCCCCTGAAGCTTTCTTT.

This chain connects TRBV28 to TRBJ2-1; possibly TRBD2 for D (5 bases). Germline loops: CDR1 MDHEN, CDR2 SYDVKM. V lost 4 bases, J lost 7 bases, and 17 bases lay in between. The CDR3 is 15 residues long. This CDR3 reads CASSSIVGSGNEQFF. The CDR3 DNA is TGTGCCAGCAGTTCCATAGTAGGTTCGGGAAATGAGCAGTTCTTC. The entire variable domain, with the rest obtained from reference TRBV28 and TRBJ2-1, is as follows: DVKVTQSSRYLVKRTGEKVFLECVQDMDHENMFWYRQDPGLGLRLIYFSYDVKMKEKGDIPEGYSVSREKKERFSLILESASTNQTSMYLCASSSIVGSGNEQFFGPGTRLTVL.

This CDR3 reads CASSQTGFTGELFF. The CDR3 DNA reads as TGTGCCAGCTCCCAGACAGGGTTCACCGGGGAGCTGTTTTTT. The chain combines TRBV18 with TRBJ2-2; 7 nucleotides line up with TRBD1. Germline V lookup: CDR1 KGHSH, CDR2 LQKENI. V dropped 6 bases and J dropped 4; count of bases not matched to a gene: 5. The CDR3 spans 14 residues.

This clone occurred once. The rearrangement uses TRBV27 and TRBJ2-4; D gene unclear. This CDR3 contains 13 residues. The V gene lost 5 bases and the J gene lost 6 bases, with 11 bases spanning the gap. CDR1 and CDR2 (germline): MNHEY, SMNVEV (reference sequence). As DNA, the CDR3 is TGTGCCAGCAGTCAAAGGGTCGGAAACATTCAGTACTTC. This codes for CASSQRVGNIQYF.

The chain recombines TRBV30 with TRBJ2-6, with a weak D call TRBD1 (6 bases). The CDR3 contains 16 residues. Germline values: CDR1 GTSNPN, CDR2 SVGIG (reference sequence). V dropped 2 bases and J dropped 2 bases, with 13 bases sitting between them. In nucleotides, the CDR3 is TGTGCCTGGAGTAGACTTCAGGGGCCTGGGGCCAACGTCCTGACTTTC. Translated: CAWSRLQGPGANVLTF.

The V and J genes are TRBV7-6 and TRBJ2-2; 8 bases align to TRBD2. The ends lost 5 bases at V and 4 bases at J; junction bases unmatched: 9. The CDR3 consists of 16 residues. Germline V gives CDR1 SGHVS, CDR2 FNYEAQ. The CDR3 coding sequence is TGTGCCAGCAGCGGAGGGGTGGCGGGAGGCACCGGGGAGCTGTTTTTT. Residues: CASSGGVAGGTGELFF.

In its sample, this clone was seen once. In nucleotides, the CDR3 is TGTGCCAGCAGTCTACTAGCGGGAGAAGGAGTCGGTAGGGAGACCCAGTACTTC. It yields the protein CASSLLAGEGVGRETQYF. The genes are TRBV28 and TRBJ2-5; the match to TRBD2 covers 11 bases. The trim removed 5 bases at V and 5 bases at J, leaving 16 bases unmatched. Germline V gene data show CDR1 as MDHEN and CDR2 as SYDVKM. CDR3 length: 18 amino acids.

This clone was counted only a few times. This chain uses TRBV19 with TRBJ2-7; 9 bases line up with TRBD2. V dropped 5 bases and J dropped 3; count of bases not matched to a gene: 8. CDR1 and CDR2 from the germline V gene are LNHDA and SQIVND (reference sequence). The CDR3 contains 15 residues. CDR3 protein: CASSPQAGGGYEQYF. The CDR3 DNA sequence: TGTGCCAGTAGTCCTCAAGCGGGAGGAGGCTACGAGCAGTACTTC.

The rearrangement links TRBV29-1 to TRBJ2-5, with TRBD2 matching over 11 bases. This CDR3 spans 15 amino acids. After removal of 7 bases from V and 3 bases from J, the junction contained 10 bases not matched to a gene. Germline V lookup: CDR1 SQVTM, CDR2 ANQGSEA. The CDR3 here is CSDRAGLAVEETQYF. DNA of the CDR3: TGCAGCGACCGCGCGGGACTAGCGGTTGAAGAGACCCAGTACTTC.

The CDR3 is CASSLVPGGSYEQYF. CDR3 bases: TGTGCCAGCAGCTTAGTGCCGGGAGGTTCCTACGAGCAGTACTTC. The J gene is TRBJ2-7, the V gene TRBV11-2, with 7 nucleotides matching TRBD2. The J segment lost 1 base and the V segment lost 1 base, leaving 4 bases of the junction unmatched. The CDR3 extends over 15 amino acids. Germline CDR1 reads SGHAT; CDR2 reads FQNNGV. Complete variable domain (other parts from reference TRBV11-2 and TRBJ2-7): EAGVAQSPRYKIIEKRQSVAFWCNPISGHATLYWYQQILGQGPKLLIQFQNNGVVDDSQLPKDRFSAERLKGVDSTLKIQPAKLEDSAVYLCASSLVPGGSYEQYFGPGTRLTVT.

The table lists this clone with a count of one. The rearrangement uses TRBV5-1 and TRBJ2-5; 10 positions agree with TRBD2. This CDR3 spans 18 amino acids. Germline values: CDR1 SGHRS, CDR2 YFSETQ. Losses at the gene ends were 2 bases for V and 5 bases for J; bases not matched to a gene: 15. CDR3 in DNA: TGCGCCAGCAGCTTAGCGACTAGCGGGCCCACAAGGTGGGAGACCCAGTACTTC. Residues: CASSLATSGPTRWETQYF.

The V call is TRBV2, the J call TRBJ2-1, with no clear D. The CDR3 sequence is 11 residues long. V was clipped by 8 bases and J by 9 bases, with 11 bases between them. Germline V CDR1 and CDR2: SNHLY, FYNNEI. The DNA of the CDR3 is TGTGCCAGCCGAGACTGGTCTGAGCAGTTCTTC. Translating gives CASRDWSEQFF. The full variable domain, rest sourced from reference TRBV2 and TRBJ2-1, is EPEVTQTPSHQVTQMGQEVILRCVPISNHLYFYWYRQILGQKVEFLVSFYNNEISEKSEIFDDQFSVERPDGSNFTLKIRSTKLEDSAMYFCASRDWSEQFFGPGTRLTVL.

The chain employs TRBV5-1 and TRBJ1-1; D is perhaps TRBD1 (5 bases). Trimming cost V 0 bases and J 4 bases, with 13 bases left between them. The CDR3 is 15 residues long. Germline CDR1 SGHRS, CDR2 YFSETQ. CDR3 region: CASSLARGEGTEAFF. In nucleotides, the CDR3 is TGCGCCAGCAGCTTGGCACGGGGGGAGGGCACTGAAGCTTTCTTT.

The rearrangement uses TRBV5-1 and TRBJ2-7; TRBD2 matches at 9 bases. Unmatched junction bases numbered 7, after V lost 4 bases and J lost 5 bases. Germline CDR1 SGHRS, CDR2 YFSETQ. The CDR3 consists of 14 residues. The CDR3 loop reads CASSAGTSFNEQYF. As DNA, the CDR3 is TGCGCCAGCAGCGCGGGGACTAGCTTTAACGAGCAGTACTTC. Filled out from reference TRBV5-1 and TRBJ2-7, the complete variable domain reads KAGVTQTPRYLIKTRGQQVTLSCSPISGHRSVSWYQQTPGQGLQFLFEYFSETQRNKGNFPGRFSGRQFSNSRSEMNVSTLELGDSALYLCASSAGTSFNEQYFGPGTRLTVT.

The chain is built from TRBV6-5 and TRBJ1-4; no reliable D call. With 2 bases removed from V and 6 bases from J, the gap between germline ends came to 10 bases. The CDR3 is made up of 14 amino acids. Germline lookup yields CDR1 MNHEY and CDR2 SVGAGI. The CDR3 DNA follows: TGTGCCAGCAGTTACGTGCGAGCAGATGAAAAACTGTTTTTT. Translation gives CASSYVRADEKLFF.

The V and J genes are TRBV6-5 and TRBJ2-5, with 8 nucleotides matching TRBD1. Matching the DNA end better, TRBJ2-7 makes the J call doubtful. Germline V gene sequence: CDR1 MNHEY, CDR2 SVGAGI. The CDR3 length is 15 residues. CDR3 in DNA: TGTGCCAGCAGTTACTCCATGGCAGGGGGCGACGAGCAGTACTTC. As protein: CASSYSMAGGDEQYF.

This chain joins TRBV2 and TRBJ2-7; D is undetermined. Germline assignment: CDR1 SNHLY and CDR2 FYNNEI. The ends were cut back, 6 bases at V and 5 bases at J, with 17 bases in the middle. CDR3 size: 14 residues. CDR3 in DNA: TGTGCCAGCAGACTAACCTCGATGAGGAACGAGCAGTACTTC. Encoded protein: CASRLTSMRNEQYF.

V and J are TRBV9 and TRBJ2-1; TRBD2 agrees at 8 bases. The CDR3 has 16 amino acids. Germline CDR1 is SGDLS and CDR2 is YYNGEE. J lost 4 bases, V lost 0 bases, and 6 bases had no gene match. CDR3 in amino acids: CASSVESGSGYNEQFF. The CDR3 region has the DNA TGTGCCAGCAGCGTAGAGAGCGGGAGTGGGTACAATGAGCAGTTCTTC.

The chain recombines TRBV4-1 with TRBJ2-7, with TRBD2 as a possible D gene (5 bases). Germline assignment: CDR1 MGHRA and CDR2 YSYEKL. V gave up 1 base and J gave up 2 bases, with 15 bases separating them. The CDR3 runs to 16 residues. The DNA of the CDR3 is TGCGCCAGCAGCCAAGTTTTGCGGAGGCCAACCTACGAGCAGTACTTC. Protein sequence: CASSQVLRRPTYEQYF.

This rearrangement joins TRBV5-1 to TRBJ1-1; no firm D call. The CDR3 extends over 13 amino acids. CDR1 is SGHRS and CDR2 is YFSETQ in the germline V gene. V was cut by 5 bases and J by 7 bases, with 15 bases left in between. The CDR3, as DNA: TGCGCCAGCAGAGACAATCGTAGATATGAAGCTTTCTTT. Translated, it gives CASRDNRRYEAFF.

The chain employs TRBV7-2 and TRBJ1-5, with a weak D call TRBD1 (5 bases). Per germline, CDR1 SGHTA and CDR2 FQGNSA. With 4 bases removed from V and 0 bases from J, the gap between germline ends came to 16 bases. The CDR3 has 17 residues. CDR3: CASSSTGGGYSNQPQHF. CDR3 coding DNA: TGTGCCAGCAGCTCCACCGGCGGGGGGTATAGCAATCAGCCCCAGCATTTT.